The 2 T cell receptor beta chains below come from one sample, sequenced in a study of T cells in Graves' hyperthyroidism and ophthalmopathy. TCR beta CDR3 regions were amplified from RNA transcripts. Researchers ran a first-round RT-PCR on the TCR CDR3 using the HTBI primer set. TCRdb independently ran MiXCR on the multiplex PCR reads; one entry per CDR3 protein. The sample lists about 400,000 distinct CDR3 sequences, about 16% occurring once. Material: blood. The origin of the receptors is a woman aged 60-75 years with Graves' ophthalmopathy.

This clonotype was observed many times. The chain is built from TRBV28 and TRBJ2-3, with 10 bases that match TRBD2. The length of the CDR3 is 15 residues. With V trimmed by 3 bases and J by 4 bases, 4 bases remained unmatched. Germline CDR1 MDHEN, CDR2 SYDVKM. For the CDR3, the DNA is TGTGCCAGCAGTTTGGCTAGCGGGGGCCCAGATACGCAGTATTTT. It specifies CASSLASGGPDTQYF.

This clonotype came up many times. This chain links TRBV18 with TRBJ2-7; 11 bases map to TRBD2. The CDR3 runs to 15 residues. From germline, CDR1 is KGHSH and CDR2 LQKENI. V lost 2 bases to trimming and J lost 0 bases; unmatched junction nucleotides: 0. The DNA of the CDR3 is TGTGCCAGCTCACCAACTAGCGGGGGCTCCTACGAGCAGTACTTC. Protein sequence: CASSPTSGGSYEQYF.